What follows is one TCR beta chain and its context. Its antigen is currently unknown. The data derive from a study of CD8 T cells in ankylosing spondylitis. General study results and limits: One TCR beta motif, made up of roughly 8 highly homologous variants, appeared characteristic of ankylosing spondylitis blood. According to the report, clones linked to the disease were significantly enriched in matched synovial fluid samples taken from ankylosing spondylitis patients.

The length of the CDR3 is 17 residues. Germline V CDR1 and CDR2: LGHNA, YNFKEQ. The J segment lost 6 bases and the V segment lost 0 bases, leaving 6 bases of the junction unmatched. A quantitative 5'-RACE method, one with molecular barcodes, was used to make TCR beta libraries. Each CDR3 protein gets one entry after TCRdb re-called the 5' RACE reads with MiXCR. The table lists a few hundred thousand distinct CDR3 sequences, around 21% of them singletons. Sequencing was done on a sample of blood, either unsorted or a sorted T cell fraction (not recorded which). V gene TRBV4-2 combines with J gene TRBJ2-1; 12 positions match TRBD1. This receptor was taken from a female donor with ankylosing spondylitis or in good health (not recorded which). CDR3 sequence reads: CASSQEGQGALINEQFF. The CDR3, as DNA: TGTGCCAGCAGCCAAGAGGGACAGGGGGCTCTCATCAATGAGCAGTTCTTC.